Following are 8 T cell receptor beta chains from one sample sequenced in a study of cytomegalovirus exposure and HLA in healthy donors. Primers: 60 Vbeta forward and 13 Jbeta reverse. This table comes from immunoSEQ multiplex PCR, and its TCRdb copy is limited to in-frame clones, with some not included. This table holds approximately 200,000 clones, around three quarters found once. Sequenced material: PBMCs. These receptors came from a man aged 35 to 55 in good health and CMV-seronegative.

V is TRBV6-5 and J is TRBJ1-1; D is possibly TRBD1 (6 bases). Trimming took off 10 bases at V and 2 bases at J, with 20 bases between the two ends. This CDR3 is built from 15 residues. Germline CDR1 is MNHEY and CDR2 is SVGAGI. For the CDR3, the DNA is TGTGCCACCCGGACGGCCCGGGACATTAACACTGAAGCTTTCTTT. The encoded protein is CATRTARDINTEAFF.

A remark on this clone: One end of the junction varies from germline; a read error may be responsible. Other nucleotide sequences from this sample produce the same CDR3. The CDR3 DNA reads TGTGCCAGCAGCCCGCAAGGGGGCTCTGGGGCCAACGTCCTGACCTTC. Its protein is CASSPQGGSGANVLTF. J is TRBJ2-6 and V is TRBV7-9; 7 bases map to TRBD1. CDR3 length equals 16 residues. The germline V gene encodes CDR1 SEHNR and CDR2 FQNEAQ (reference sequence).

The CDR3 nucleotides are TGCGCCAGCAGGGCCCCGGGACAGGGAAATCGGCACACTGAAGCTTTCTTT. As protein: CASRAPGQGNRHTEAFF. The chain is built from TRBV5-1 and TRBJ1-1; 9 bases match TRBD1. From germline, CDR1 is SGHRS and CDR2 YFSETQ. V was pared by 5 bases and J by 3 bases, with 14 bases of the junction left unmatched. This CDR3 is built from 17 residues.

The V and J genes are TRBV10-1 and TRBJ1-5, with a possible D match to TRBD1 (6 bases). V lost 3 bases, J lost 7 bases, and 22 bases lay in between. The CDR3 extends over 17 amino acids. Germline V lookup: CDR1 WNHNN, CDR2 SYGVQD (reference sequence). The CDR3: CASSDRDHKPGGQPQHF. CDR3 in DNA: TGCGCCAGCAGTGATAGGGACCATAAGCCTGGGGGCCAGCCCCAGCATTTT.

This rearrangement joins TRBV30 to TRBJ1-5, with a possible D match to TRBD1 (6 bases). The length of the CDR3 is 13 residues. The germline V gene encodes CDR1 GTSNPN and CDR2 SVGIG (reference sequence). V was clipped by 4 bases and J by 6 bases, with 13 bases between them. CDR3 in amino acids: CAWMGGRGQPQHF. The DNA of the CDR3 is TGTGCCTGGATGGGGGGGCGCGGTCAGCCCCAGCATTTT.

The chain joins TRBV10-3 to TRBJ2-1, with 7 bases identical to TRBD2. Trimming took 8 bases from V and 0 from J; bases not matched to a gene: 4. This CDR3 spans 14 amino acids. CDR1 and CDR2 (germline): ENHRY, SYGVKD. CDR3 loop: CAIESGASYNEQFF. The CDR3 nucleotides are TGTGCCATCGAGAGCGGGGCCTCCTACAATGAGCAGTTCTTC.

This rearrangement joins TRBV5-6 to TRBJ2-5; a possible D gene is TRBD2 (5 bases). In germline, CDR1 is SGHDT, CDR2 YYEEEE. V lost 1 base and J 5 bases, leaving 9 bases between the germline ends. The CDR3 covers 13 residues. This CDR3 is CASSLSSAETQYF. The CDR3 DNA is TGTGCCAGCAGCTTGAGTAGCGCGGAGACCCAGTACTTC.

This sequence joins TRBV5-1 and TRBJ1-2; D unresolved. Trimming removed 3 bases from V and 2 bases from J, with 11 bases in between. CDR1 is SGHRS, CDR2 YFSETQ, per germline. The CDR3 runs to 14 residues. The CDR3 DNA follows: TGCGCCAGCAGCTATACTAAATGGAACTATGGCTACACCTTC. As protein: CASSYTKWNYGYTF.